The rows below give T cell receptor beta chains drawn from one sample of a study of Ad26.COV2.S vaccination and SARS-CoV-2 variants. TCRdb keeps only in-frame clones here, not all; method: immunoSEQ multiplex PCR. In the table there are about 410,000 clones, 75% to 90% of which are singletons. The sample here was peripheral blood, taken in a trial of Ad26.COV2.S vaccine versus placebo. These receptors were obtained from a person aged 18-60 years who received the Ad26.COV2.S COVID-19 vaccine or a placebo. Each CDR3 is given with its conserved first and last residue. D genes are given only for firm matches. The size field is filled for only some rows; it gives once, few, many or a size class.

abundance	d_gene	len	v_gene	j_gene	CDR3aa	CDR3nt
NA	NA	14	TRBV6-6	TRBJ2-3	CASRRDSSTDTQYF	TGTGCCAGCAGGCGGGACAGTAGCACAGATACGCAGTATTTT
many	TRBD1	17	TRBV27	TRBJ2-2	CASSLVGTGGRTGELFF	TGTGCCAGCAGTTTAGTGGGGACAGGGGGCCGCACCGGGGAGCTGTTTTTT
NA	NA	14	TRBV3-1/TRBV3-2	TRBJ2-3	CASSQVGGTDTQYF	TGTGCCAGCAGCCAAGTCGGGGGTACAGATACGCAGTATTTT
NA	NA	15	TRBV7-8	TRBJ1-5	CASSLSLSPSQPQHF	TGTGCCAGCAGCTTAAGTCTGTCCCCGAGTCAGCCCCAGCATTTT
NA	TRBD1	15	TRBV9	TRBJ2-1	CASSVDGDRVNEQFF	TGTGCCAGCAGCGTAGATGGGGACAGGGTCAATGAGCAGTTCTTC
NA	NA	15	TRBV10-3	TRBJ2-5	CAISEQRTVEETQYF	TGTGCCATCAGTGAGCAACGGACAGTTGAAGAGACCCAGTACTTC
NA	TRBD1	14	TRBV27	TRBJ2-7	CASKLDRASYEQYF	TGTGCCAGCAAGCTGGACAGGGCATCCTACGAGCAGTACTTC
NA	TRBD1	14	TRBV30	TRBJ2-2	CAWRWDSGTGELFF	TGTGCCTGGAGGTGGGACAGTGGGACCGGGGAGCTGTTTTTT
few	NA	14	TRBV5-5	TRBJ2-7	CASSLRVGKDEQYF	TGTGCCAGCAGCTTGCGGGTAGGGAAAGACGAGCAGTACTTC
NA	TRBD1	14	TRBV2	TRBJ1-1	CASSATGRHTEAFF	TGTGCCAGCAGCGCGACAGGGAGACACACTGAAGCTTTCTTT
NA	NA	15	TRBV18	TRBJ2-7	CASSPTGTLDYEQYF	TGTGCCAGCTCACCAACCGGGACATTGGACTACGAGCAGTACTTC
NA	NA	13	TRBV27	TRBJ2-2	CAIQESNTGELFF	TGTGCCATCCAGGAATCGAACACCGGGGAGCTGTTTTTT
NA	NA	16	TRBV4-3	TRBJ2-1	CASSQDRGLRGSKQFF	TGCGCCAGCAGCCAAGATAGAGGACTCCGGGGGTCGAAGCAGTTCTTC
NA	TRBD1	14	TRBV28	TRBJ2-7	CASSLWSQGYEQYF	TGTGCCAGCAGTTTATGGTCACAGGGGTACGAGCAGTACTTC
NA	NA	17	TRBV4-1	TRBJ2-4	CASSQESRGLVKNIQYF	TGCGCCAGCAGCCAAGAATCGAGGGGGTTAGTCAAAAACATTCAGTACTTC
NA	TRBD1	15	TRBV24-1	TRBJ1-2	CATSDPRTGSSGYTF	TGTGCCACCAGTGACCCCCGGACAGGAAGCTCTGGCTACACCTTC
NA	TRBD1	14	TRBV4-2	TRBJ2-5	CASSQEQGAETQYF	TGTGCCAGCAGCCAGGAACAGGGGGCTGAGACCCAGTACTTC
NA	TRBD2	15	TRBV4-2	TRBJ2-7	CASSHGLAGVDEQYF	TGTGCCAGCAGCCATGGACTAGCGGGAGTCGACGAGCAGTACTTC
NA	NA	11	TRBV20-1	TRBJ2-1	CSAPIRDEQFF	TGCAGTGCTCCCATTAGGGATGAGCAGTTCTTC
few	NA	15	TRBV15	TRBJ1-5	CATSRDLRGNQPQHF	TGTGCCACCAGCAGAGATTTGCGGGGCAATCAGCCCCAGCATTTT
NA	NA	14	TRBV27	TRBJ2-7	CASSPAGTTYEQYF	TGTGCCAGCAGTCCCGCAGGGACAACCTACGAGCAGTACTTC
NA	NA	19	TRBV12-2	TRBJ2-1	CASRLARVVSGLPYNEQFF	TGTGCAAGTCGCTTAGCGCGAGTAGTTAGCGGGCTCCCATACAATGAGCAGTTCTTC
NA	TRBD2	15	TRBV24-1	TRBJ2-5	CATSDVAGVAETQYF	TGTGCCACCAGTGATGTAGCGGGAGTCGCAGAGACCCAGTACTTC
NA	NA	14	TRBV30	TRBJ1-4	CAWSVEDSNEKLFF	TGTGCCTGGAGTGTAGAGGACAGTAATGAAAAACTGTTTTTT
NA	NA	13	TRBV11-2	TRBJ2-7	CASSLGSSYEQYF	TGTGCCAGCAGCTTGGGTTCGTCCTACGAGCAGTACTTC
NA	TRBD1	16	TRBV5-4	TRBJ1-1	CASSFGQVHMNTEAFF	TGTGCCAGCAGCTTCGGACAGGTGCACATGAACACTGAAGCTTTCTTT
NA	NA	14	TRBV9	TRBJ2-7	CASSAVPGLDEQYF	TGTGCCAGCAGCGCCGTACCAGGGCTTGACGAGCAGTACTTC
once	NA	11	TRBV19	TRBJ1-2	CASRMNYGYTF	TGTGCCAGTAGAATGAACTATGGCTACACCTTC
once	NA	13	TRBV27	TRBJ1-2	CASSKSGKYGYTF	TGTGCCAGCAGTAAATCAGGGAAGTATGGCTACACCTTC
few	TRBD1	15	TRBV2	TRBJ1-2	CASSGVGTVGYGYTF	TGTGCCAGCAGTGGCGTCGGGACAGTCGGTTATGGCTACACCTTC
NA	NA	16	TRBV18	TRBJ2-6	CASSPTTNSGANVLTF	TGTGCCAGCTCACCAACAACAAACTCTGGGGCCAACGTCCTGACTTTC
NA	TRBD2	11	TRBV2	TRBJ2-1	CASSLAVGQFF	TGTGCCAGCAGTCTAGCGGTAGGGCAGTTCTTC
NA	NA	11	TRBV24-1	TRBJ1-2	CAASGGGGYTF	TGTGCCGCCTCTGGCGGCGGTGGCTACACCTTC
NA	NA	14	TRBV6-1	TRBJ2-2	CASSESPSTGELFF	TGTGCCAGCAGTGAATCCCCTTCAACCGGGGAGCTGTTTTTT
NA	NA	14	TRBV18	TRBJ1-6	CASSRGQDNSPLHF	TGTGCCAGCTCCCGCGGACAAGATAATTCACCCCTCCACTTT
NA	NA	16	TRBV6-1	TRBJ2-4	CASSEGGKIAKNIQYF	TGTGCCAGCAGTGAAGGGGGTAAAATAGCCAAAAACATTCAGTACTTC
NA	TRBD1	14	TRBV2	TRBJ1-2	CASSEGQGLYGYTF	TGTGCCAGCAGTGAAGGACAGGGCCTCTATGGCTACACCTTC
NA	NA	14	TRBV3-1/TRBV3-2	TRBJ2-3	CASSQERLADTQYF	TGTGCCAGCAGCCAAGAAAGGTTGGCAGATACGCAGTATTTT
NA	NA	15	TRBV12-1	TRBJ1-1	CASSFRQLENTEAFF	TGTGCCAGCAGCTTTCGGCAGCTAGAGAACACTGAAGCTTTCTTT
once	NA	16	TRBV7-9	TRBJ2-7	CASSLGWGESSYEQYF	TGTGCCAGCAGCTTAGGTTGGGGTGAGAGCTCCTACGAGCAGTACTTC
few	NA	13	TRBV5-1	TRBJ1-2	CASSLRGGNGYTF	TGCGCCAGCAGCTTGAGAGGGGGAAATGGCTACACCTTC
NA	TRBD2	14	TRBV5-4	TRBJ2-1	CASSRGGRDNEQFF	TGTGCCAGCAGCCGGGGGGGGCGGGACAATGAGCAGTTCTTC
NA	NA	13	TRBV6-4	TRBJ2-7	CASSDSPGDEQYF	TGTGCCAGCAGTGACTCCCCGGGGGACGAGCAGTACTTC
NA	NA	14	TRBV2	TRBJ1-3	CASGEGSSGNTIYF	TGTGCCAGCGGTGAGGGGAGCTCTGGAAACACCATATATTTT
NA	NA	18	TRBV7-9	TRBJ2-2	CASSLGGAGRDTTGELFF	TGTGCCAGCAGCTTAGGGGGAGCAGGACGGGACACTACCGGGGAGCTGTTTTTT
NA	NA	15	TRBV19	TRBJ2-3	CASSIEGQGTDTQYF	TGTGCCAGTAGTATTGAGGGCCAAGGCACAGATACGCAGTATTTT
once	NA	15	TRBV7-9	TRBJ1-3	CASSLGRGTGNTIYF	TGTGCCAGCAGCTTAGGCAGGGGAACTGGAAACACCATATATTTT
once	NA	9	TRBV23-1	TRBJ2-7	CASAWGQYF	TGCGCCAGCGCCTGGGGGCAGTACTTC
NA	NA	15	TRBV10-3	TRBJ2-6	CAISKRGSGANVLTF	TGTGCCATCAGCAAGAGGGGATCCGGGGCCAACGTCCTGACTTTC
NA	NA	15	TRBV19	TRBJ1-1	CASKTATGHNTEAFF	TGTGCCAGCAAAACGGCTACGGGACACAACACTGAAGCTTTCTTT
NA	TRBD1	16	TRBV18	TRBJ2-5	CASSPPTDRGRETQYF	TGTGCCAGCTCACCACCTACGGACAGGGGGCGAGAGACCCAGTACTTC
once	NA	13	TRBV9	TRBJ2-5	CASSVQGEETQYF	TGTGCCAGCAGCGTACAAGGGGAAGAGACCCAGTACTTC
NA	TRBD1	14	TRBV2	TRBJ1-5	CASSSQGDNQPQHF	TGTGCCAGCAGTTCACAGGGGGACAATCAGCCCCAGCATTTT
NA	NA	14	TRBV28	TRBJ2-7	CASRALAASYEQYF	TGTGCCAGCCGCGCGCTGGCGGCCTCCTACGAGCAGTACTTC
NA	NA	15	TRBV7-3	TRBJ2-3	CASSLTSGSTDTQYF	TGTGCCAGCAGCTTAACTAGCGGCTCCACAGATACGCAGTATTTT